The source of this T cell receptor (beta chain) is a study of blood T cell repertoires in COVID-19. This CDR3 is built from 13 residues. CDR1 and CDR2 (germline): SQVTM, ANQGSEA. V was trimmed by 7 bases and J by 4 bases, leaving 15 bases between them. In the original processing: Cell counts per sample came from amplifying reference gene primers. Data came from immunoSEQ multiplex PCR; TCRdb stores just in-frame clones and leaves some out. That table supplies the V and J calls and clone size; D and trimming were determined from the DNA. The repertoire includes fewer than 200,000 clones, about 90% of them detected once, and around 2.5% sits in the top ten.

The chain uses TRBV29-1 and TRBJ2-3; D is unclear. The sequenced sample consisted of peripheral blood. The source of this sequence is a man in his forties or fifties with active or convalescent COVID-19. CDR3 residues: CSAEPSSADTQYF. The CDR3 DNA reads as TGCAGCGCCGAACCCTCATCGGCAGATACGCAGTATTTT.